This TCR beta chain is drawn from a study of blood T cell repertoires in COVID-19. Study-wide context: COVID-19 samples collected from the United States, Italy and Spain covered acute and convalescent phases.

Sequenced by immunoSEQ multiplex PCR; TCRdb stores in-frame clones only, minus some. This sample has fewer than 50,000 clones; 65% to 75% occur once, and the top ten carry about 10%. Patients at the Seattle site were enrolled during active infection and followed longitudinally. The CDR3 is made up of 15 amino acids. The V gene lost 0 bases and the J gene lost 0 bases, with 8 bases spanning the gap. Germline V gene data show CDR1 as SGHRS and CDR2 as YFSETQ. Sequenced material: peripheral blood. This clonotype was obtained from a man aged 70-80 years with COVID-19, enrolled during active disease. The J gene is TRBJ2-3, the V gene TRBV5-1; D perhaps matches TRBD2 (5 bases). The CDR3 spells CASSLERISTDTQYF. The CDR3 DNA reads as TGCGCCAGCAGCTTGGAGCGGATTAGCACAGATACGCAGTATTTT.